This T cell receptor (beta chain) was identified in a study of blood T cell repertoires in COVID-19 (dated by TCRdb to 2018 to 2021). Looking at the study overall: Samples covering the acute and convalescent phases of COVID-19 were provided by collaborators in the United States, Italy and Spain. HLA class I and class II types, where available, came from metadata supplied by the sample provider rather than from assay-based typing. A de-identified subject ID, COVID-19 status, age in years and sex were almost always included in the sample metadata. The dataset comprised deeply sampled blood TCRbeta repertoires from subjects exposed to, actively infected with, or recovered from COVID-19. The prospective study material was composed of cDNA or gDNA derived from T cells, B-cell-depleted T cells, or PBMCs. The samples were drawn from the first 160 participants of the ongoing ImmuneRACE study and from over 950 subjects provided by 6 global collaborators. The repertoires were made available in a free public database intended to serve as a resource for research on the immune response to SARS-CoV-2.

With regard to this clone: What antigen it recognizes has not been identified. Qualities for individual bases were not recorded, and no much larger clone is one base off.

One collaborating source in Seattle enrolled patients during active infection and followed them longitudinally through the course of disease. Each collaborating institution followed its own protocols to collect whole blood in K2EDTA tubes. For TCRbeta analysis, collaborators shipped samples as frozen whole blood, isolated PBMCs, or DNA extracted from either of those sample types. Here is what the overall study found, with its caveats: The amount of clinical and demographic metadata varied by source and participant and was provided uncurated.

The immunoSEQ Assay, a bias-controlled multiplex PCR, was used to amplify TCRbeta CDR3 regions from genomic DNA. The authors' analysis ran thus. The number of nucleated cells in each sample was estimated from the amplification of reference gene primers within the assay. Sequence reads were collapsed and filtered to measure the absolute abundance of every unique TCRbeta CDR3 rearrangement. For each sample, productive Simpson clonality was calculated by taking the square root of Simpson's diversity index across productive rearrangements. Here the immuneACCESS table is served through TCRdb, limited to in-frame sequences with V and J called. Missing clones are a known gap in these copies; in checked studies unresolved V genes cover under half, and the rest lacks a known reason. The V and J calls and the clone size are those of that table, but D and trimming were determined from the DNA. Present in this sample are some 270,000 clones, roughly 90% of which were seen just once. Together, the top ten hold 2.1% of the sample.

The TCR was taken from a woman aged 60-75 years with COVID-19, enrolled during active disease. The sequencing input was peripheral blood.

The CDR3 region: CASSPFPSGAASTDTQYF. The base sequence is TGTGCCAGCTCACCCTTTCCTAGCGGGGCTGCTAGCACAGATACGCAGTATTTT. Recombination connected TRBV18 to TRBJ2-3, and 9 bases in between align with TRBD2. The germline V gene sets CDR1 to KGHSH and CDR2 to LQKENI. The CDR3 sequence holds 18 residues, the cysteine and phenylalanine included. CDR3 DNA only is kept here, 54 bases in frame from base 1. Trimming leaves V shorter by 3 bases and J shorter by 0 bases, with the junction holding 10 bases beyond the gene matches.